This T cell receptor (beta chain) appears in the sequencing data of a study of sequential checkpoint blockade in melanoma. Study context: Arm A got nivolumab then ipilimumab; arm B the reverse, 1:1.

Repertoires were generated with immunoSEQ multiplex PCR, while TCRdb's copy carries only in-frame clones and drops some. The sample comprises 15,000 to 20,000 clones, 69% of which are singletons, and under 20% rests with the top ten. V gave up 0 bases and J gave up 1 base, with 6 bases separating them. From germline, CDR1 is PRHDT and CDR2 FYEKMQ (reference sequence). The CDR3 contains 14 residues. The treatment here: randomized to nivolumab then ipilimumab (arm A) or the reverse (arm B). None of the patients previously received DNA-damaging chemotherapy. Sorted cells were live CD3+CD8+, lacking CD19 and CD56, from PBMCs.

The rearrangement uses TRBV13 and TRBJ1-1; D gene ambiguous. The specimen was CD8+ T cells sorted from blood (inferred from file names), collected from a patient given nivolumab and ipilimumab in sequence. This sequence was found in a human donor with melanoma. CDR3 DNA: TGTGCCAGCAGCTTAGGACAGCCGAACACTGAAGCTTTCTTT. This sequence encodes CASSLGQPNTEAFF.